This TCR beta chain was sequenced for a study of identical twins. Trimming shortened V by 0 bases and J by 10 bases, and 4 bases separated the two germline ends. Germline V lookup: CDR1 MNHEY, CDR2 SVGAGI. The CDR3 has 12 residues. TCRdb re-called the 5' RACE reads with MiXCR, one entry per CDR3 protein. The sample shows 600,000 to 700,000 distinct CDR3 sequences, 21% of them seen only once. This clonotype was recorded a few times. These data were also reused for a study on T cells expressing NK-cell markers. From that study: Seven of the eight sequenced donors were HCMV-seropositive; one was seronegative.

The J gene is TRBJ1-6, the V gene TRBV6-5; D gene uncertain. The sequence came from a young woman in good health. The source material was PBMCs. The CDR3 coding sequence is TGTGCCAGCAGTTACTCGAGGTCACCCCTCCACTTT. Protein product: CASSYSRSPLHF.